The entry that follows covers one T cell receptor beta chain sequence. Each participant's cohort was designated according to participant-reported clinical history. Either two negative PCRs, clearance, or symptom resolution qualified Cohort 3 donors as recovered. The sample originates from a study of blood T cell repertoires in COVID-19. As processed by the authors: Estimates of nucleated cell counts were drawn from the amplification of reference gene primers. Method: immunoSEQ multiplex PCR; TCRdb's copy keeps in-frame clones and lacks some. The D gene and trimming were derived from the DNA, and the V and J assignments and clone size from that table. This sample yields more than 85,000 clones, of which roughly 85% are seen a single time; approximately 2.4% belongs to the top ten. Germline CDR1 MNHEY, CDR2 SVGAGI. The V and J ends lost 0 bases and 3 bases respectively, with 15 bases between them. The CDR3 length is 16 residues.

The receptor's source is a woman in her forties or fifties who had recovered from COVID-19. The chain has TRBV6-5 and TRBJ2-7, with D possibly being TRBD1 (5 bases). Sample: PBMCs or T cells enriched from blood (not recorded which). The CDR3 nucleotides read TGTGCCAGCAGTTACTCACCCCAGGGCCCTCTCTACGAGCAGTACTTC. Protein: CASSYSPQGPLYEQYF.